This T cell receptor beta chain was sequenced during a study of graft-versus-host responses after intestinal transplantation. Study results and limitations: Graft-versus-host to host-versus-graft clonal ratios in allografts were high in patients with graft-donor T cell macrochimerism. Recipient-marrow GvH clones were detected, some having first appeared in ileum or blood.

The CDR3 totals 15 residues. Trimming shortened V by 0 bases and J by 5 bases, and 13 bases separated the two germline ends. CDR1 LNHNV and CDR2 YYDKDF come from the germline V gene (reference sequence). Responders (about 200,000, CFSE-labeled) met about 200,000 stimulators that were irradiated and violet-dye-labeled. Following the reaction, CD3+CD4+ and CD3+CD8+ responders that were proliferating and CFSE-low underwent sorting. Repertoires were generated with immunoSEQ multiplex PCR, while TCRdb's copy carries only in-frame clones and drops some. This table has 15,000 to 20,000 clones, roughly 36% appearing once.

This specimen was alloreactive CD4+ T cells from a mixed lymphocyte reaction culture, taken before transplantation. The subset was: CFSE-low proliferating T cells sorted from approximately 6-day pre-transplant mixed lymphocyte reaction (GvH or HvG direction). This TCR was sampled from a human patient who was an organ donor for intestinal transplantation. The chain is built from TRBV15 and TRBJ2-5; perhaps TRBD1 as D (7 bases). This chain's CDR3 is CATSRELPGGETQYF. In DNA, the CDR3 is TGTGCCACCAGCAGAGAACTGCCAGGGGGGGAGACCCAGTACTTC. The entire variable domain, with the rest obtained from reference TRBV15 and TRBJ2-5, is as follows: DAMVIQNPRYQVTQFGKPVTLSCSQTLNHNVMYWYQQKSSQAPKLLFHYYDKDFNNEADTPDNFQSRRPNTSFCFLDIRSPGLGDTAMYLCATSRELPGGETQYFGPGTRLLVL.